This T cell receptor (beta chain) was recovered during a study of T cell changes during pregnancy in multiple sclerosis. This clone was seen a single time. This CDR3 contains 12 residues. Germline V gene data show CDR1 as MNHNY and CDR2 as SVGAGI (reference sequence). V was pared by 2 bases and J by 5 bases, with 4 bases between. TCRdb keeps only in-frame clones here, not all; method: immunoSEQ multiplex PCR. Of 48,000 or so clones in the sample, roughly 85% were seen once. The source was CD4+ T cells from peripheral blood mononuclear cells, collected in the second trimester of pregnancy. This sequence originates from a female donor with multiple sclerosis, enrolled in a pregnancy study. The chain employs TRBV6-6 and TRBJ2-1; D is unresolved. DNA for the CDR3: TGTGCCAGCAGTTACCCAAACAATGAGCAGTTCTTC. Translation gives CASSYPNNEQFF.